Reported below is one TCR beta chain. The target antigen is unknown. The V and J ends lost 2 bases and 4 bases respectively, with 14 bases between them. Germline assignment: CDR1 MNHEY and CDR2 SVGAGI. The CDR3 extends over 15 amino acids. Assay used: immunoSEQ multiplex PCR; TCRdb lists only in-frame clones, some missing. The data contain fewer than 25,000 clones, about nine tenths of them singletons. The source of the sample is a study of T cells in localized non-small cell lung cancer. General study results and limits: Of the top 100 tumor clones, median roughly 60 were in adjacent lung, 25 to 35 among its top 100. The greatest T cell clonality was found in uninvolved adjacent lung (higher than in tumor). The tumor had only one region sequenced, so heterogeneity remains possible. A raised T cell density in blood coincided with lengthier overall survival.

The chain couples TRBV6-5 to TRBJ1-2, with D perhaps matching TRBD1 (6 bases). Sequenced material: peripheral blood, taken before any cancer treatment. The sequence was collected from a woman aged 35 to 70 with stage I lung adenocarcinoma. CDR3 nucleotide sequence: TGTGCCAGCAGTTACAAAAGGGGGAATCCCTATGGCTACACCTTC. Translated: CASSYKRGNPYGYTF.